Shown below are 14 T cell receptor beta chains from a single sample sequenced in a study of blood T cell repertoires in COVID-19. Assay used: immunoSEQ multiplex PCR; TCRdb lists only in-frame clones, some missing. The table includes around 300,000 clones, about 85% detected once. The source material was peripheral blood. These receptors originate from a human donor in a cohort sampled during active COVID-19.

The CDR3 protein is CASSLAPTSFHEQYF. The CDR3, as DNA: TGTGCCAGCAGCTTAGCCCCCACTTCATTCCACGAGCAGTACTTC. The chain employs TRBV7-9 and TRBJ2-7, with no clear D. Germline V gene lookup returns CDR1 SEHNR and CDR2 FQNEAQ (reference sequence). This CDR3 is built from 15 residues. The V end was cut by 0 bases, the J end by 5 bases, with 14 bases between. Complete variable domain (other parts from reference TRBV7-9 and TRBJ2-7): DTGVSQNPRHKITKRGQNVTFRCDPISEHNRLYWYRQTLGQGPEFLTYFQNEAQLEKSRLLSDRFSAERPKGSFSTLEIQRTEQGDSAMYLCASSLAPTSFHEQYFGPGTRLTVT.

The chain recombines TRBV5-1 with TRBJ2-1, with 12 bases fitting TRBD2. Per the germline V gene, CDR1 is SGHRS and CDR2 is YFSETQ. This CDR3 contains 18 residues. V lost 5 bases and J lost 5; bases outside the gene matches: 14. The CDR3 DNA reads TGCGCCAGCAGTCGGGACGCGCTAGCGGGAGGGGGTCACAATGAGCAGTTCTTC. Translating it yields CASSRDALAGGGHNEQFF.

The V gene is TRBV12-3 or TRBV12-4, the J gene TRBJ2-7; no reliable D call. The V and J ends lost 5 bases and 0 bases respectively, with 8 bases between them. CDR3 length: 13 amino acids. CDR3 DNA: TGTGCCAGCAGTGCCAGAAGCTCCTACGAGCAGTACTTC. As protein: CASSARSSYEQYF.

This sequence joins TRBV5-4 and TRBJ2-5; TRBD2 might be the D (5 bases). V was pared by 4 bases and J by 4 bases, with 17 bases between. Germline CDR1 SGHNT, CDR2 YYREEE (reference sequence). The CDR3 runs 15 residues. CDR3 in DNA: TGTGCCAGCAGCGCTGCCCAGACGGGAAGAGAGACCCAGTACTTC. It translates to CASSAAQTGRETQYF.

The rearrangement uses TRBV10-3 and TRBJ1-1; TRBD1 aligns across 10 bases. The CDR3 totals 13 residues. J gave up 8 bases and V 5 bases, and 5 bases lay outside the gene matches. Looked up from germline, CDR1 is ENHRY and CDR2 is SYGVKD. This chain's CDR3 is CAISIPGQGEAFF. In nucleotides, the CDR3 is TGTGCCATCAGTATCCCGGGACAGGGGGAAGCTTTCTTT.

CDR3 in DNA: TGTGCCAGTAGGTCGGTGGAGTATGGCTACACCTTC. Translated: CASRSVEYGYTF. The V gene is TRBV19, the J gene TRBJ1-2; the D is unclear. Looked up from germline, CDR1 is LNHDA and CDR2 is SQIVND (reference sequence). The CDR3 length is 12 residues. V was cut by 6 bases and J by 5 bases, with 10 bases left in between.

As DNA, the CDR3 is TGTGCCAGCAGCTTCGGGCTAGCGGGCACAGATACGCAGTATTTT. This codes for CASSFGLAGTDTQYF. The chain has TRBV7-8 and TRBJ2-3, with 7 bases aligning to TRBD2. Trimming at V came to 3 bases and at J to 1 base, leaving 4 bases not matched to a gene. Germline loops: CDR1 SGHVS, CDR2 FQNEAQ. The CDR3 has 15 residues. The whole variable domain, filled in from reference TRBV7-8 and TRBJ2-3, reads GAGVSQSPRYKVAKRGQDVALRCDPISGHVSLFWYQQALGQGPEFLTYFQNEAQLDKSGLPSDRFFAERPEGSVSTLKIQRTQQEDSAVYLCASSFGLAGTDTQYFGPGTRLTVL.

The chain recombines TRBV7-2 with TRBJ2-1, with a tentative D call TRBD1 (5 bases). Germline V gene lookup returns CDR1 SGHTA and CDR2 FQGNSA. The V and J ends lost 5 bases and 8 bases respectively, with 10 bases between them. The CDR3 runs 12 residues. CDR3 coding DNA: TGTGCCAGCAGCCGACAGAGGCATGAGCAGTTCTTC. Translation gives CASSRQRHEQFF.

This sequence joins TRBV19 and TRBJ1-1, with D tentatively TRBD1 (5 bases). Trimming shortened V by 3 bases and J by 0 bases, and 17 bases separated the two germline ends. The CDR3 runs to 17 residues. Germline CDR1 reads LNHDA; CDR2 reads SQIVND (reference sequence). CDR3 DNA sequence: TGTGCCAGTAGTATTCTGGGGGGGATCGCCATGAACACTGAAGCTTTCTTT. Encoded protein: CASSILGGIAMNTEAFF.

The chain employs TRBV18 and TRBJ2-2; 9 bases align to TRBD2. After removal of 8 bases from V and 0 bases from J, the junction contained 7 bases not matched to a gene. The CDR3 runs to 16 residues. Germline values: CDR1 KGHSH, CDR2 LQKENI. DNA for the CDR3: TGTGCCAGCCCATCCGGACTAGCGTCGAACACCGGGGAGCTGTTTTTT. Protein: CASPSGLASNTGELFF.

The gene calls are TRBV5-1 and TRBJ2-2; weak D call: TRBD1 (5 bases). From germline, CDR1 is SGHRS and CDR2 YFSETQ. CDR3 size: 13 residues. Trimming took off 0 bases at V and 9 bases at J, with 9 bases between the two ends. DNA for the CDR3: TGCGCCAGCAGCTTGGCAGGGTTCAGGGAGCTGTTTTTT. Translated, it gives CASSLAGFRELFF.

Notes on this clone: A much larger clone is a single base away; this may be a read error. The chain carries TRBV7-9 and TRBJ2-5; tentatively, D is TRBD2 (5 bases). Germline assignment: CDR1 SEHNR and CDR2 FQNEAQ (reference sequence). V was cut by 2 bases and J by 5 bases, with 9 bases left in between. This CDR3 is built from 13 residues. CDR3 DNA sequence: TGTGCCAGCAGCTTATCATCGGGGGAGACCCAGTACTTC. Translated: CASSLSSGETQYF.

The chain recombines TRBV19 with TRBJ1-2, with 9 bases aligning to TRBD1. Germline values: CDR1 LNHDA, CDR2 SQIVND (reference sequence). This CDR3 comprises 15 residues. J was trimmed by 4 bases and V by 3 bases; bases with no gene match: 6. The CDR3 here is CASSIGGQGSYGYTF. CDR3 nucleotide sequence: TGTGCCAGTAGTATCGGAGGACAGGGGTCCTATGGCTACACCTTC.

This clone came up many times. This rearrangement joins TRBV4-1 to TRBJ2-7, with D perhaps TRBD2 (6 bases). Germline assignment: CDR1 MGHRA and CDR2 YSYEKL. Trimming cost V 0 bases and J 2 bases, with 11 bases left between them. This CDR3 region has 15 residues. The CDR3 reads CASSQDAGITYEQYF. The CDR3 DNA is TGCGCCAGCAGCCAAGATGCGGGGATTACCTACGAGCAGTACTTC.